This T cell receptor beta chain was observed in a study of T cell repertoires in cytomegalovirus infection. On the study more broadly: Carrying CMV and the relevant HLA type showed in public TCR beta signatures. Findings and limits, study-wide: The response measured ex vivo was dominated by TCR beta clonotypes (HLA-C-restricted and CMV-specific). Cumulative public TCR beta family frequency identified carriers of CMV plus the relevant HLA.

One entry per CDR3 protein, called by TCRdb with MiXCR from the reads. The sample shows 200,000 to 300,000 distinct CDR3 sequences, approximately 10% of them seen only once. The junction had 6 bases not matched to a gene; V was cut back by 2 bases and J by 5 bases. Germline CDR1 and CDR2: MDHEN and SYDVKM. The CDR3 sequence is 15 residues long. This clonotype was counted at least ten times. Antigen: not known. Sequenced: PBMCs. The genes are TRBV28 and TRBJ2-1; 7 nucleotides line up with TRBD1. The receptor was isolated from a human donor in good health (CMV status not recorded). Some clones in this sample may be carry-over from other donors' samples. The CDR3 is CASSLPGTADNEQFF. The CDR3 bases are TGTGCCAGCAGTTTACCCGGGACAGCAGACAATGAGCAGTTCTTC.